This T cell receptor beta chain was identified in a study of cytomegalovirus exposure and HLA in healthy donors. As to this clone: The target antigen is unknown.

Whole-study findings and limits: A missense variant in DCLRE1C was later tied to TCR beta V- and J-gene trimming.

Each donor was healthy, and each was a bone marrow donor. The PCR employed 60 Vbeta primers together with 13 Jbeta primers. TCRdb's table, derived via immunoSEQ multiplex PCR, lists solely in-frame clones and lacks some. The data hold about 190,000 clones, with roughly 90% observed a single time. This receptor was taken from a boy aged 2 to 9 in good health and CMV-seronegative. Sequenced input: PBMCs.

The CDR3 protein is CASSQRDGLAGGEQFF. As DNA, the CDR3 is TGCGCCAGCAGCCAGAGGGACGGACTAGCGGGAGGTGAGCAGTTCTTC. The chain has TRBV5-1 and TRBJ2-1; 14 nucleotides align to TRBD2. Trimming removed 4 bases from V and 9 bases from J; junction bases left unmatched: 9. Germline CDR1 reads SGHRS; CDR2 reads YFSETQ. The CDR3 contains 16 residues.